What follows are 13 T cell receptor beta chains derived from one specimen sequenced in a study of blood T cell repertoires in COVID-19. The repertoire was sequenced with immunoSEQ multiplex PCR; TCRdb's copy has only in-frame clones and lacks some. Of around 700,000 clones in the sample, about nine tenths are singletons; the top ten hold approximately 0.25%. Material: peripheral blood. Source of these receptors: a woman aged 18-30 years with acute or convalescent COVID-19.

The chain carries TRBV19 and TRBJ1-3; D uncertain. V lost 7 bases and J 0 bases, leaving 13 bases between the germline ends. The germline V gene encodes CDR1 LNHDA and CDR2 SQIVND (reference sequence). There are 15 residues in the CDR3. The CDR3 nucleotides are TGTGCCAGTACCACACCTTACCTCTCTGGAAACACCATATATTTT. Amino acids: CASTTPYLSGNTIYF.

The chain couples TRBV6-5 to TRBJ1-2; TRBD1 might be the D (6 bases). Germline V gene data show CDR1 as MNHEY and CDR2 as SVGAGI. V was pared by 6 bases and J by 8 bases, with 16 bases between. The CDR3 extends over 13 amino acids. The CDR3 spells CASRETGGLGYTF. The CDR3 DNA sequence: TGTGCCAGCAGGGAGACAGGTGGTTTAGGCTACACCTTC.

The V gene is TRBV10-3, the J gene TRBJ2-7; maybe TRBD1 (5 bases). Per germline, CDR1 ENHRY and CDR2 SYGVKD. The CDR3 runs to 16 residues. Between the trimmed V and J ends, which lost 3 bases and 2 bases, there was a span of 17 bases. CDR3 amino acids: CAISDTVRDSPYEQYF. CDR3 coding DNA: TGTGCCATCAGTGATACCGTCAGGGATTCTCCCTACGAGCAGTACTTC.

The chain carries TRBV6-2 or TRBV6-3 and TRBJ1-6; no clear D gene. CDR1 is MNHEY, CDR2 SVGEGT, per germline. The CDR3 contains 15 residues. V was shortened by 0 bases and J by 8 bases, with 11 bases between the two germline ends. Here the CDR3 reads CASSYSNRIYSPLHF. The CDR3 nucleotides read TGTGCCAGCAGTTACTCGAACAGAATTTATTCACCCCTCCACTTT.

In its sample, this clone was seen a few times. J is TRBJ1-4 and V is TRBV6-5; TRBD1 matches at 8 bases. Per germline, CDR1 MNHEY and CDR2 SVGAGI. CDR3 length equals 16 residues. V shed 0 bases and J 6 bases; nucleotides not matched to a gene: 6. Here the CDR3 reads CASSYSGTTGDEKLFF. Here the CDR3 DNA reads TGTGCCAGCAGTTACTCGGGCACGACAGGGGATGAAAAACTGTTTTTT.

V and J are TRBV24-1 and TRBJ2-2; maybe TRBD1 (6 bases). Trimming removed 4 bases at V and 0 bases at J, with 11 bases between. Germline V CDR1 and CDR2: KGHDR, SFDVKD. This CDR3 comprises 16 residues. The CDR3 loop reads CATSEQGKTNTGELFF. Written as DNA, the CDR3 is TGTGCCACCAGTGAACAGGGTAAAACGAACACCGGGGAGCTGTTTTTT.

The DNA for the CDR3 is TGTGCCAGCAGCTTGGGGGGGCGAGTCTACGAGCAGTACTTC. Residues: CASSLGGRVYEQYF. The J gene is TRBJ2-7, the V gene TRBV13, with D perhaps TRBD2 (7 bases). Between the trimmed V and J ends, which lost 3 bases and 3 bases, there was a span of 12 bases. This CDR3 spans 14 amino acids. Germline assignment: CDR1 PRHDT and CDR2 FYEKMQ (reference sequence). Supplemented by reference TRBV13 and TRBJ2-7, the full variable domain reads AAGVIQSPRHLIKEKRETATLKCYPIPRHDTVYWYQQGPGQDPQFLISFYEKMQSDKGSIPDRFSAQQFSDYHSELNMSSLELGDSALYFCASSLGGRVYEQYFGPGTRLTVT.

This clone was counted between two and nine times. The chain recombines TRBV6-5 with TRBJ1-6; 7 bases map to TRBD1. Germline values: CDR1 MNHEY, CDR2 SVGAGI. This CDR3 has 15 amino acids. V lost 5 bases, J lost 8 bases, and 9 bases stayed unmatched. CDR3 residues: CASSRQGGDDSPLHF. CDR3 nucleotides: TGTGCCAGCAGTCGACAGGGTGGGGATGATTCACCCCTCCACTTT.

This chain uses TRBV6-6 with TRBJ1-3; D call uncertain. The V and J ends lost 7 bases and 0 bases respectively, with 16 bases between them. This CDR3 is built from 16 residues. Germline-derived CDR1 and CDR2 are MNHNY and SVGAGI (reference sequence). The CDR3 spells CASNDGNQFSGNTIYF. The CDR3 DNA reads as TGTGCCAGCAACGACGGGAACCAGTTCTCTGGAAACACCATATATTTT.

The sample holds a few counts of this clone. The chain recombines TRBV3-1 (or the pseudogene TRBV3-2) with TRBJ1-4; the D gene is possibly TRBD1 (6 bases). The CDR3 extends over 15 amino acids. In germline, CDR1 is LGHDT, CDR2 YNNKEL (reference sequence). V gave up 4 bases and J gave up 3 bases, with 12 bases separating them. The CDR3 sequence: CASSRQGSANEKLFF. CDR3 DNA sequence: TGTGCCAGCAGCCGGCAGGGGAGCGCTAATGAAAAACTGTTTTTT.

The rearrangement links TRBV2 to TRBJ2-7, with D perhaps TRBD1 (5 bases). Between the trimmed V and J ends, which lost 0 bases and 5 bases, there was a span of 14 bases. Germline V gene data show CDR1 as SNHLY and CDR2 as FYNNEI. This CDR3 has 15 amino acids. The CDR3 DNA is TGTGCCAGCAGTGAAGCTCTAGGGGCAGTCCACGAGCAGTACTTC. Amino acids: CASSEALGAVHEQYF.

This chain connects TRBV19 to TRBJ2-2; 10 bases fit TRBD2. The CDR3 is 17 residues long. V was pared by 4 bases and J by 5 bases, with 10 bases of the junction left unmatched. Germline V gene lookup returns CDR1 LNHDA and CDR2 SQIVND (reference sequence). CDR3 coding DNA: TGTGCCAGTAGTAGCAGCGGGGGGGCGTGGAGGACCGGGGAGCTGTTTTTT. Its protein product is CASSSSGGAWRTGELFF.

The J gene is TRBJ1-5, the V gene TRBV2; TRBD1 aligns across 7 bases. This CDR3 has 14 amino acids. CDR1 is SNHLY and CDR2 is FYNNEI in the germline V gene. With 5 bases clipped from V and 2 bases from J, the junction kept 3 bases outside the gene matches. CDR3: CASSLGTGNQPQHF. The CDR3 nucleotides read TGTGCCAGCAGTCTCGGGACAGGCAATCAGCCCCAGCATTTT.